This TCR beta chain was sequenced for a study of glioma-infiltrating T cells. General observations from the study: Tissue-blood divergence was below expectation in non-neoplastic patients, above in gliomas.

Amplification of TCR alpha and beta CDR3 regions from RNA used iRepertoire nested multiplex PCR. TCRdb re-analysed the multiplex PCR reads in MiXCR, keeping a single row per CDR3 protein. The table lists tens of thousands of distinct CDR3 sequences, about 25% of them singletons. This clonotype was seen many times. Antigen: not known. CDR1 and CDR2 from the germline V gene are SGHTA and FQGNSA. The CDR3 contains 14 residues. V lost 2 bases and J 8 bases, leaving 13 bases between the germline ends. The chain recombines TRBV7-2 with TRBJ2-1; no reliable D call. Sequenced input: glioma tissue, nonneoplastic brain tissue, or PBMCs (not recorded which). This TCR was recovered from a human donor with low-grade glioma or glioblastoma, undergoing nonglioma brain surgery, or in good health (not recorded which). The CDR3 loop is CASSLMGPTHEQFF. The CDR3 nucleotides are TGTGCCAGCAGCTTAATGGGCCCGACCCATGAGCAGTTCTTC.